The 8 T cell receptor beta chains reported below all come from one sample, sequenced in a study of neoadjuvant anti-PD-1 for oral cavity cancer. Described time point: after neoadjuvant nivolumab, at surgical resection. Libraries were prepared by immunoSEQ multiplex PCR; TCRdb keeps only in-frame clonotypes and omits some of them. The sample gives a few thousand clones, around 60% of which show up once; roughly 7.2% is in the top ten. The sample was tumor tissue, taken after nivolumab (anti-PD-1) treatment. These receptors were obtained from a person aged 40 to 85 with oral cavity squamous cell carcinoma.

Notes on this clone: A read error may produce the germline difference seen at one junction end. This chain joins TRBV19 and TRBJ1-1, with 10 bases matching TRBD1. Germline CDR1 LNHDA, CDR2 SQIVND (reference sequence). The CDR3 contains 16 residues. The chain's CDR3 is CASSLDWTGGNTEAFF. The CDR3 DNA sequence: TGTGCCAGTAGTCTAGACTGGACAGGGGGGAACACTGAAGCTTTCTTT.

This clone was detected a few times. The gene calls are TRBV5-1 and TRBJ1-4; D not certain. V lost 3 bases, J lost 5 bases, and 11 bases lay in between. The germline V gene has CDR1 SGHRS and CDR2 YFSETQ. The CDR3 is 14 amino acids. CDR3 sequence: CASSYKARNEKLFF. The DNA of the CDR3 is TGCGCCAGCAGCTACAAAGCTCGGAATGAAAAACTGTTTTTT.

This chain uses TRBV6-5 with TRBJ2-1, with 10 bases fitting TRBD2. This CDR3 contains 14 residues. With V trimmed by 1 base and J by 8 bases, 2 bases remained unmatched. Germline loops: CDR1 MNHEY, CDR2 SVGAGI. The CDR3 loop reads CASSYLGLADEQFF. The CDR3 DNA is TGTGCCAGCAGTTACTTAGGACTAGCGGATGAGCAGTTCTTC.

The V call is TRBV7-9, the J call TRBJ1-2, with TRBD1 identical over 8 bases. Germline values: CDR1 SEHNR, CDR2 FQNEAQ (reference sequence). The trim removed 4 bases at V and 4 bases at J, leaving 5 bases unmatched. The CDR3 contains 14 residues. Here the CDR3 reads CASSWGQAAYGYTF. CDR3 DNA sequence: TGTGCCAGCAGCTGGGGACAGGCGGCCTATGGCTACACCTTC.

This rearrangement joins TRBV5-1 to TRBJ1-3; D perhaps matches TRBD1 (5 bases). The V end was cut by 0 bases, the J end by 0 bases, with 10 bases between. The CDR3 covers 16 residues. The germline CDR1 and CDR2 sequences are SGHRS and YFSETQ. The CDR3 region is CASSLGQPNSGNTIYF. CDR3 DNA: TGCGCCAGCAGCTTGGGACAGCCGAACTCTGGAAACACCATATATTTT.

This clone occurred a few times. The rearrangement links TRBV5-1 to TRBJ2-5; 7 nucleotides line up with TRBD1. The CDR3 length is 14 residues. Germline V gene lookup returns CDR1 SGHRS and CDR2 YFSETQ. V was pared by 6 bases and J by 3 bases, with 8 bases of the junction left unmatched. For the CDR3, the DNA is TGCGCCAGCACCTCCTGGACAGGCAAAGAGACCCAGTACTTC. Amino acids: CASTSWTGKETQYF.

The rearrangement joins TRBV6-1 to TRBJ1-6; 9 nucleotides agree with TRBD1. CDR1 MNHNS and CDR2 SASEGT come from the germline V gene. The CDR3 has 17 residues. Trimming took 4 bases from V and 2 from J; bases not matched to a gene: 6. The CDR3 sequence is CASSGDRGITYNSPLHF. In nucleotides, the CDR3 is TGTGCCAGCAGTGGCGACAGGGGGATCACCTATAATTCACCCCTCCACTTT.

The chain uses TRBV4-2 and TRBJ2-3; the D gene could be TRBD1 or TRBD2 (5 bases each). The length of the CDR3 is 17 residues. The germline V and J ends were trimmed by 0 bases and 2 bases, with 15 bases remaining between them. From germline, CDR1 is LGHNA and CDR2 YNFKEQ. The CDR3 region is CASSQETGPTATDTQYF. The CDR3 coding sequence is TGTGCCAGCAGCCAAGAGACGGGGCCTACAGCCACAGATACGCAGTATTTT.